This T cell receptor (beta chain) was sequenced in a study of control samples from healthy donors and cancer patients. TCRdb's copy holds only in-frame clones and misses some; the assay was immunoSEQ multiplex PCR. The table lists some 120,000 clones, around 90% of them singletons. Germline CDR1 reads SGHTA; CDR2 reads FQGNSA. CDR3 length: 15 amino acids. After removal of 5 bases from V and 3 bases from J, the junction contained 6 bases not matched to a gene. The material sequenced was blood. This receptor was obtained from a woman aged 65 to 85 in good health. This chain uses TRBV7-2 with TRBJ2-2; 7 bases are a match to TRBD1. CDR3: CASSTPGQYTGELFF. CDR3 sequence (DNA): TGTGCCAGCAGCACCCCGGGACAGTACACCGGGGAGCTGTTTTTT.